Each of the 7 T cell receptor beta chains below was sequenced from the same sample in a study of blood T cell repertoires in COVID-19 (TCRdb year 2020). The library was produced with the immunoSEQ multiplex PCR assay. Sourced from immuneACCESS, this table was stored by TCRdb with only in-frame sequences that have V and J called. A share of the clones is absent; for the studies checked, an unresolved V gene accounts for under half, and the remainder has no known explanation. This sample gives roughly 100,000 clones in total; roughly 87% of them show up just once. The top ten constitute approximately 5.4% of the sample. The sample comprised peripheral blood. All receptors derive from a woman aged 45-65 years with COVID-19, enrolled during active disease.

This clone was seen at least ten times. The chain recombines TRBV7-9 with TRBJ1-4, with D hard to call. The CDR3 sequence is 12 residues long. V lost 5 bases to trimming and J lost 6 bases, with 7 bases between them. CDR1 SEHNR and CDR2 FQNEAQ come from the germline V gene (reference sequence). This chain's CDR3 is CASSPLDEKLFF. As DNA, the CDR3 is TGTGCCAGCAGCCCGTTAGATGAAAAACTGTTTTTT.

J is TRBJ2-1 and V is TRBV25-1; possibly TRBD2 for D (5 bases). The CDR3 is 17 amino acids. CDR1 and CDR2 (germline): MGHDK, SYGVNS. V lost 3 bases, J lost 4 bases, and 19 bases lay in between. Here the CDR3 reads CASSDQDRGSIYNEQFF. The CDR3 DNA is TGTGCCAGCAGTGACCAGGACCGGGGTTCGATATACAATGAGCAGTTCTTC. Using reference TRBV25-1 and TRBJ2-1 for the parts outside the CDR3, the full variable domain is EADIYQTPRYLVIGTGKKITLECSQTMGHDKMYWYQQDPGMELHLIHYSYGVNSTEKGDLSSESTVSRIRTEHFPLTLESARPSHTSQYLCASSDQDRGSIYNEQFFGPGTRLTVL.

V is TRBV2 and J is TRBJ1-4; 8 bases map to TRBD1. V dropped 10 bases and J dropped 7; count of bases not matched to a gene: 8. Germline V CDR1 and CDR2: SNHLY, FYNNEI. The CDR3 runs to 13 residues. The CDR3 loop reads CATVRGQGEKLFF. The DNA of the CDR3 is TGTGCCACCGTCAGGGGGCAGGGTGAAAAACTGTTTTTT.

The CDR3 region has the DNA TGTGCTAGTGTGGGACAGGGAGGGAATCAGCCCCAGCATTTT. Translated: CASVGQGGNQPQHF. The chain employs TRBV12-5 and TRBJ1-5; 9 bases are shared with TRBD1. The CDR3 spans 14 residues. From germline, CDR1 is LGHNT and CDR2 FRNRAP. Unmatched junction bases numbered 5, after V lost 7 bases and J lost 4 bases.

In its sample, this clone was seen a few times. The rearrangement uses TRBV7-3 and TRBJ1-1, with a possible D match to TRBD1 (6 bases). The CDR3 totals 13 residues. Germline V gene data show CDR1 as SGHTA and CDR2 as FQGTGA. V lost 6 bases, J lost 1 base, and 9 bases lay in between. The CDR3 loop is CASSTGPNTEAFF. The CDR3 region has the DNA TGTGCCAGCAGTACAGGGCCGAACACTGAAGCTTTCTTT.

This clone was picked up a small number of times. The V and J genes are TRBV4-1 and TRBJ2-7, with 8 bases matching TRBD2. Trimming cost V 1 base and J 6 bases; bases outside gene matches: 5. CDR1 MGHRA and CDR2 YSYEKL come from the germline V gene. The CDR3 spans 14 residues. This CDR3 reads CASSQANGGGEQYF. The CDR3, as DNA: TGCGCCAGCAGCCAAGCCAACGGGGGGGGCGAGCAGTACTTC.

The chain combines TRBV10-2 with TRBJ2-3; tentative D call: TRBD2 (6 bases). The ends were cut back, 0 bases at V and 6 bases at J, with 13 bases in the middle. The CDR3 has 15 residues. The germline V gene has CDR1 WSHSY and CDR2 SAAADI. The CDR3 reads CASSESRRGWDTQYF. The CDR3 DNA reads TGCGCCAGCAGTGAGTCGAGGCGGGGTTGGGATACGCAGTATTTT.